The 26 T cell receptor beta chains given below trace back to one sample, sequenced in a study of a mutant IDH1 vaccine in newly diagnosed glioma. Sequencing used immunoSEQ multiplex PCR; TCRdb keeps in-frame clones, though not all of them. This sample has tens of thousands of clones, with 83% found just once. Time point defined: baseline, week 1 (first vaccination visit). Treatment meaning: pre-vaccination baseline after standard-of-care therapy. This specimen was PBMCs, taken from a glioma patient treated with radiotherapy, temozolomide or both. The source is a woman aged 45-65 years with glioma.

The genes are TRBV4-3 and TRBJ1-5; D not certain. V dropped 0 bases and J dropped 0 bases, with 9 bases sitting between them. The germline V gene has CDR1 LGHNA and CDR2 YSLEER. The CDR3 is made up of 16 amino acids. The CDR3 DNA reads TGCGCCAGCAGCCAAGAAAGGGCAGATAGCAATCAGCCCCAGCATTTT. Translation gives CASSQERADSNQPQHF.

The J gene is TRBJ2-5, the V gene TRBV4-1; TRBD2 matches at 10 bases. CDR3 size: 16 residues. J lost 5 bases, V lost 4 bases, and 10 bases had no gene match. CDR1 and CDR2 (germline): MGHRA, YSYEKL. The CDR3 protein is CASSRSGAGGQETQYF. DNA of the CDR3: TGCGCCAGCAGCCGCTCGGGAGCGGGGGGGCAGGAGACCCAGTACTTC.

The CDR3 DNA reads as TGTGCCAGCAGTTTATCGGCGGGGGCGAATCAGCCCCAGCATTTT. As protein: CASSLSAGANQPQHF. The V gene is TRBV27, the J gene TRBJ1-5; perhaps TRBD1 as D (6 bases). This CDR3 comprises 15 residues. CDR1 is MNHEY, CDR2 SMNVEV, per germline (reference sequence). The germline V and J ends were trimmed by 0 bases and 4 bases, with 10 bases remaining between them.

This clone occurred a few times. The chain joins TRBV19 to TRBJ1-1; D is unclear. CDR1 and CDR2 from the germline V gene are LNHDA and SQIVND (reference sequence). This CDR3 contains 13 residues. Trimming cost V 7 bases and J 0 bases, with 9 bases left between them. The CDR3 region is CASNRALNTEAFF. For the CDR3, the DNA is TGTGCCAGTAATAGGGCTCTGAACACTGAAGCTTTCTTT.

The chain uses TRBV6-4 and TRBJ2-3; the match to TRBD2 covers 9 bases. V lost 5 bases to trimming and J lost 0 bases; unmatched junction nucleotides: 3. The CDR3 sequence is 15 residues long. The germline V gene has CDR1 MRHNA and CDR2 SNTAGT. The CDR3 DNA follows: TGTGCCAGCAGTCCGACTAGCGGCAGCACAGATACGCAGTATTTT. Protein sequence: CASSPTSGSTDTQYF.

This chain joins TRBV5-1 and TRBJ1-1; D is perhaps TRBD1 (5 bases). In germline, CDR1 is SGHRS, CDR2 YFSETQ. Trimming cost V 0 bases and J 1 base, with 13 bases left between them. The CDR3 totals 16 residues. The CDR3 here is CASSLAYEGPNTEAFF. The CDR3 DNA reads as TGCGCCAGCAGCTTGGCCTATGAGGGACCGAACACTGAAGCTTTCTTT.

The genes are TRBV6-1 and TRBJ2-2, with 7 bases aligning to TRBD1. This CDR3 region has 15 residues. The junction had 5 bases not matched to a gene; V was cut back by 7 bases and J by 0 bases. Germline values: CDR1 MNHNS, CDR2 SASEGT. In DNA form, the CDR3 reads TGTGCCAGCATAGGGGGCACCGCGAACACCGGGGAGCTGTTTTTT. Residues: CASIGGTANTGELFF.

The chain's CDR3 is CASAKGVSGELFF. The CDR3 DNA follows: TGCGCCAGCGCTAAGGGGGTGTCCGGGGAGCTGTTTTTT. The chain combines TRBV5-1 with TRBJ2-2; perhaps TRBD1 as D (6 bases). The CDR3 sequence is 13 residues long. With 7 bases removed from V and 6 bases from J, the gap between germline ends came to 13 bases. Per germline, CDR1 SGHRS and CDR2 YFSETQ. Combining the CDR3 with reference TRBV5-1 and TRBJ2-2 gives the whole variable domain KAGVTQTPRYLIKTRGQQVTLSCSPISGHRSVSWYQQTPGQGLQFLFEYFSETQRNKGNFPGRFSGRQFSNSRSEMNVSTLELGDSALYLCASAKGVSGELFFGEGSRLTVL.

The V gene is TRBV30, the J gene TRBJ1-6; D remains unclear. Germline V gene sequence: CDR1 GTSNPN, CDR2 SVGIG (reference sequence). With 3 bases removed from V and 7 bases from J, the gap between germline ends came to 13 bases. The CDR3 length is 14 residues. The CDR3 bases are TGTGCCTGGAGAATTCGTGGCGGAAATTCACCCCTCCACTTT. Protein product: CAWRIRGGNSPLHF.

The chain is built from TRBV7-9 and TRBJ1-1; the D gene is possibly TRBD1 (5 bases). V gave up 8 bases and J gave up 1 base, with 11 bases separating them. Germline assignment: CDR1 SEHNR and CDR2 FQNEAQ (reference sequence). The CDR3 is made up of 13 amino acids. CDR3 region: CASGVGRNTEAFF. In nucleotides, the CDR3 is TGTGCCAGCGGGGTGGGGCGGAACACTGAAGCTTTCTTT.

This sequence joins TRBV5-6 and TRBJ1-3, with D maybe TRBD1 (5 bases). CDR3 length: 15 amino acids. Germline V gene data show CDR1 as SGHDT and CDR2 as YYEEEE. V was cut by 4 bases and J by 3 bases, with 14 bases left in between. The CDR3 here is CASSPAGPVGNTIYF. The CDR3 bases are TGTGCCAGCAGCCCCGCGGGGCCAGTTGGAAACACCATATATTTT.

The chain joins TRBV2 to TRBJ2-2, with D hard to call. The CDR3 covers 16 residues. V was pared by 4 bases and J by 2 bases, with 14 bases between. The V gene's germline CDR1 is SNHLY and CDR2 FYNNEI. The CDR3 DNA sequence: TGTGCCAGCAGTGTCTCTAGGACGACTAACACCGGGGAGCTGTTTTTT. Translation: CASSVSRTTNTGELFF.

The chain carries TRBV28 and TRBJ1-5; no definite D call. The ends were cut back, 6 bases at V and 1 base at J, with 13 bases in the middle. Germline CDR1 is MDHEN and CDR2 is SYDVKM. This CDR3 comprises 15 residues. The chain's CDR3 is CASSPGTISNQPQHF. CDR3 DNA sequence: TGTGCCAGCAGCCCTGGCACGATAAGCAATCAGCCCCAGCATTTT.

This rearrangement joins TRBV15 to TRBJ2-1; unclear D gene. CDR3 length: 13 residues. V dropped 1 base and J dropped 8 bases, with 9 bases sitting between them. CDR1 is LNHNV, CDR2 YYDKDF, per germline (reference sequence). Here the CDR3 reads CATSRGRGYEQFF. CDR3 sequence (DNA): TGTGCCACCAGCAGAGGTCGCGGCTATGAGCAGTTCTTC.

CDR3 loop: CASSGHGDRGLETQYF. In DNA, the CDR3 is TGTGCCAGCAGTGGGCATGGGGACAGGGGTTTAGAGACCCAGTACTTC. J is TRBJ2-5 and V is TRBV7-9; 10 bases match TRBD1. Germline CDR1 SEHNR, CDR2 FQNEAQ (reference sequence). V was clipped by 6 bases and J by 4 bases; unmatched bases: 11. The CDR3 has 16 residues.

With regard to this clone: It is unclear where the CDR3 begins or ends on the DNA, so no DNA is shown, and the CDR3 is as TCRdb lists it. The chain carries TRBV7-2 and TRBJ1-4; the D call TRBD1 from the table was never checked on the DNA. Germline values: CDR1 SGHTA, CDR2 FQGNSA. The CDR3 spans 12 amino acids, including both terminal residues. CDR3 protein: CASSWGRGTVFF.

The V gene is TRBV4-3, the J gene TRBJ1-1; D gene uncertain. CDR3 length equals 14 residues. Trimming removed 2 bases at V and 3 bases at J, with 10 bases between. Per the germline V gene, CDR1 is LGHNA and CDR2 is YSLEER. The CDR3 nucleotides read TGCGCCAGCAGCCAACTTCGAGTGGACACTGAAGCTTTCTTT. Translating gives CASSQLRVDTEAFF.

The chain uses TRBV21-1 and TRBJ1-3; no check of the table's D call, TRBD1, against the DNA was made. TRBV21-1 is recorded as a pseudogene. The CDR3 length is 15 residues. The CDR3 protein is CASRKTGISGNTIYF. Written as DNA, the CDR3 is TGTGCCAGCAGAAAAACAGGTATCTCTGGAAACACCATATATTTT.

The chain employs TRBV29-1 and TRBJ1-1; D might be TRBD1 (5 bases). CDR3 length: 12 residues. The ends were cut back, 4 bases at V and 1 base at J, with 7 bases in the middle. CDR1 is SQVTM and CDR2 is ANQGSEA in the germline V gene. The CDR3 here is CSVGDRNTEAFF. CDR3 DNA sequence: TGCAGCGTTGGAGACAGGAACACTGAAGCTTTCTTT.

V usage is TRBV10-3 and J usage is TRBJ2-2; D is ambiguous. Germline V lookup: CDR1 ENHRY, CDR2 SYGVKD. This CDR3 spans 12 amino acids. With 5 bases removed from V and 6 bases from J, the gap between germline ends came to 7 bases. The CDR3 reads CAISLEAGELFF. The DNA of the CDR3 is TGTGCCATCAGTCTTGAGGCCGGGGAGCTGTTTTTT.

The V and J genes are TRBV27 and TRBJ2-7; 10 bases match TRBD1. With 5 bases clipped from V and 4 bases from J, the junction kept 8 bases outside the gene matches. CDR1 and CDR2 (germline): MNHEY, SMNVEV (reference sequence). CDR3 length: 15 amino acids. CDR3 sequence reads: CASSRGTGVFYEQYF. CDR3 DNA: TGTGCCAGCAGTAGAGGGACAGGGGTTTTTTACGAGCAGTACTTC.

V and J are TRBV9 and TRBJ2-5; TRBD2 matches 9 bases. J was trimmed by 4 bases and V by 4 bases; bases with no gene match: 14. Germline V gene lookup returns CDR1 SGDLS and CDR2 YYNGEE. The CDR3 length is 17 residues. The CDR3 sequence: CASSPHSGGGLGETQYF. Here the CDR3 DNA reads TGTGCCAGCAGCCCCCATAGCGGGGGAGGGCTCGGAGAGACCCAGTACTTC.

V usage is TRBV9 and J usage is TRBJ2-3; TRBD2 aligns across 8 bases. V gave up 3 bases and J gave up 3 bases; unmatched junction bases: 6. The length of the CDR3 is 15 residues. Looked up from germline, CDR1 is SGDLS and CDR2 is YYNGEE. This CDR3 is CASSDRGGTTDTQYF. The CDR3 DNA is TGTGCCAGCAGCGACCGGGGGGGCACGACAGATACGCAGTATTTT.

The chain carries TRBV30 and TRBJ2-5; D may match TRBD1 or TRBD2 (5 bases each). CDR1 is GTSNPN and CDR2 is SVGIG in the germline V gene (reference sequence). CDR3 length: 14 residues. V was cut by 2 bases and J by 10 bases, with 20 bases left in between. The CDR3 reads CAWSSGQGLNDQYF. CDR3 coding DNA: TGTGCCTGGAGTTCGGGGCAGGGTCTGAATGACCAGTACTTC.

CDR3 sequence: CATSRGRWGDLSGGAGNTEAFF. CDR3 in DNA: TGTGCCACCAGCAGGGGGAGGTGGGGGGATTTATCAGGGGGCGCCGGGAACACTGAAGCTTTCTTT. The chain has TRBV15 and TRBJ1-1; TRBD1 matches 8 bases. The CDR3 has 22 residues. Germline values: CDR1 LNHNV, CDR2 YYDKDF (reference sequence). The ends lost 3 bases at V and 1 base at J; junction bases unmatched: 25.

The chain's CDR3 is CAIRDRVSGTEAFF. The CDR3 region has the DNA TGTGCCATCCGGGACAGGGTCTCGGGGACTGAAGCTTTCTTT. The V gene is TRBV10-3, the J gene TRBJ1-1, with TRBD1 matching 9 bases. Germline V CDR1 and CDR2: ENHRY, SYGVKD. The V gene end was trimmed by 8 bases and the J gene end by 5 bases; junction bases not matched to a gene: 9. The CDR3 loop spans 14 amino acids.